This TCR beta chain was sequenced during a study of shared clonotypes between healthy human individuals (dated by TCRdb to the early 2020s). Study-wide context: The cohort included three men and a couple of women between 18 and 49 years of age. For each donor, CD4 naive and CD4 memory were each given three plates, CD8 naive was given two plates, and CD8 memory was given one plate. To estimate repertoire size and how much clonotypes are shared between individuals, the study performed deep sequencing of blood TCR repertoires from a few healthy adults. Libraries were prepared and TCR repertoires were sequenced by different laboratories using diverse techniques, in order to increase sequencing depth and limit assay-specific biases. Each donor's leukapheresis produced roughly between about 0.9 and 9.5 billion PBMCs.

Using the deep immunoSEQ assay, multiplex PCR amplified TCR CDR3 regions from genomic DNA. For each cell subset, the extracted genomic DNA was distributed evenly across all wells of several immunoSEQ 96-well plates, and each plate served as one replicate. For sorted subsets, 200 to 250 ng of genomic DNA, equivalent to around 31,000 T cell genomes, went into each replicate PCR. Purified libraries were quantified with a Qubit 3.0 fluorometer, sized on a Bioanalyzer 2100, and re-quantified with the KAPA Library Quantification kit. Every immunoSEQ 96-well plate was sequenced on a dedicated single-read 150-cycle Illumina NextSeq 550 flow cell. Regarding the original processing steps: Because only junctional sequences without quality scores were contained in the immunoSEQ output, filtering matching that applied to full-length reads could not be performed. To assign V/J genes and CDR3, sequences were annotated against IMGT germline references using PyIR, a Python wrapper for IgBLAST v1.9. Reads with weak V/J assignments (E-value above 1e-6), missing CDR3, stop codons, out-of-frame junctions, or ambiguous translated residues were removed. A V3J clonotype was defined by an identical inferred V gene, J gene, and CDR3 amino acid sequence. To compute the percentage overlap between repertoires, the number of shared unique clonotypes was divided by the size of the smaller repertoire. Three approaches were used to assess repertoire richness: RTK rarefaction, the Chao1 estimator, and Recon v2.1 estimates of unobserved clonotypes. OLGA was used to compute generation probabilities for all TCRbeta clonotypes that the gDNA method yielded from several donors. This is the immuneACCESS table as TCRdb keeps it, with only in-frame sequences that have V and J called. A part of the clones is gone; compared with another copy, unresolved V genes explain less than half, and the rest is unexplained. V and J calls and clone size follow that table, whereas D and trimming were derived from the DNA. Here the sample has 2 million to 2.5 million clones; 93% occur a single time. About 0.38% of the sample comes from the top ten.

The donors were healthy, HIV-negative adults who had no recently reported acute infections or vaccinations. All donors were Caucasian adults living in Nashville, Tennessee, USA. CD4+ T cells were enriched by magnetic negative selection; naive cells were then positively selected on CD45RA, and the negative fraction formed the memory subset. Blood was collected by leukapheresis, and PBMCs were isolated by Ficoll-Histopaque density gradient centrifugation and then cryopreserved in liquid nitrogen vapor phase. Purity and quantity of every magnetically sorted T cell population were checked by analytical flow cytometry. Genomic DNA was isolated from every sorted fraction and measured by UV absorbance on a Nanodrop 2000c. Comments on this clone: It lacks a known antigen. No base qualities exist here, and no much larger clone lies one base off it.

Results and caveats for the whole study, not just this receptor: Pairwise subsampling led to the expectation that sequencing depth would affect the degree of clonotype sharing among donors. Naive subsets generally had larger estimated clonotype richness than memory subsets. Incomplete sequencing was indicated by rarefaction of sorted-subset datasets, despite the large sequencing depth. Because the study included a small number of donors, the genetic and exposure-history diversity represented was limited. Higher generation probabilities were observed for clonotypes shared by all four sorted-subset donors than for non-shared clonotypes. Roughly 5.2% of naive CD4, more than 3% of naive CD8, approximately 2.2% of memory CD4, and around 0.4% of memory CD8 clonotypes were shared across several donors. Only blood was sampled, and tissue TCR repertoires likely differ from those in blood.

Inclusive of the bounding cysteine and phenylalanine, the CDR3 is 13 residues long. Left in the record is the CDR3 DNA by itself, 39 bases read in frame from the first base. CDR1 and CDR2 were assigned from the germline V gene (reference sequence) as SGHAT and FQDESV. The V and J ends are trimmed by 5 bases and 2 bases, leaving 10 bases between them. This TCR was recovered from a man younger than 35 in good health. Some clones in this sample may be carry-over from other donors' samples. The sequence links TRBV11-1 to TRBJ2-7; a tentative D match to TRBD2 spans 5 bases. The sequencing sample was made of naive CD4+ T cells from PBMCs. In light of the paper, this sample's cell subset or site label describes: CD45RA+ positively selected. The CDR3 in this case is CASSLDGTYEQYF. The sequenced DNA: TGTGCCAGCAGCCTGGACGGGACCTACGAGCAGTACTTC.